The 9 T cell receptor beta chains below come from one sample, sequenced in a study of response to subunit inactivated influenza vaccine. TCRdb reprocessed the RT-PCR reads via MiXCR and lists one record per CDR3 protein. The sample shows 500,000 or so distinct CDR3 sequences, approximately 15% of them seen only once. This specimen was CD4+ T cells sorted from PBMCs, taken around 25 months after vaccination. The receptors stem from a man in his fifties or sixties who received an inactivated influenza vaccine.

The rearrangement joins TRBV4-2 to TRBJ2-5; 10 positions match TRBD2. V dropped 3 bases and J dropped 5; count of bases not matched to a gene: 6. The germline CDR1 and CDR2 sequences are LGHNA and YNFKEQ. The CDR3 length is 15 residues. CDR3 sequence reads: CASSQGTSGVETQYF. The CDR3 nucleotides are TGTGCCAGCAGCCAGGGTACTAGCGGGGTGGAGACCCAGTACTTC.

This clonotype has at least ten counts. V is TRBV4-3 and J is TRBJ2-7; the D gene is possibly TRBD1 (6 bases). CDR3 length equals 14 residues. Trimming removed 4 bases at V and 4 bases at J, with 14 bases between. CDR1 is LGHNA and CDR2 is YSLEER in the germline V gene. Here the CDR3 reads CASSPGTTTYEQYF. The DNA of the CDR3 is TGCGCCAGCAGCCCCGGGACAACCACTTACGAGCAGTACTTC.

This clonotype was counted many times. CDR3 residues: CASRSTGTVSTDTQYF. CDR3 nucleotide sequence: TGTGCCAGCAGAAGTACTGGGACAGTTAGCACAGATACGCAGTATTTT. The rearrangement links TRBV7-2 to TRBJ2-3, with 7 bases matching TRBD1. V was clipped by 6 bases and J by 0 bases; unmatched bases: 9. There are 16 residues in the CDR3. The germline gives CDR1 SGHTA, CDR2 FQGNSA.

The J gene is TRBJ1-4, the V gene TRBV29-1; D uncertain. This CDR3 is 13 amino acids long. Germline values: CDR1 SQVTM, CDR2 ANQGSEA. V was clipped by 4 bases and J by 2 bases, with 8 bases between them. CDR3 in DNA: TGCAGCGTTGGGGAGCTTACTAATGAAAAACTGTTTTTT. The encoded protein is CSVGELTNEKLFF. Full variable domain (rest looked up from reference TRBV29-1 and TRBJ1-4): SAVISQKPSRDICQRGTSLTIQCQVDSQVTMMFWYRQQPGQSLTLIATANQGSEATYESGFVIDKFPISRPNLTFSTLTVSNMSPEDSSIYLCSVGELTNEKLFFGSGTQLSVL.

This clonotype was seen ten or more times. The chain recombines TRBV3-1 with TRBJ2-1, with no clear D. Trimming stripped 1 base from V and 4 bases from J, with 5 bases between. The CDR3 totals 13 residues. Germline CDR1 reads LGHDT; CDR2 reads YNNKEL (reference sequence). The CDR3 region has the DNA TGTGCCAGCAGCCAAGGGCGGTACAATGAGCAGTTCTTC. Its protein product is CASSQGRYNEQFF.

This clonotype came up a few times. V is TRBV7-2 and J is TRBJ2-3; perhaps TRBD1 as D (6 bases). This CDR3 contains 14 residues. Germline assignment: CDR1 SGHTA and CDR2 FQGNSA. Trimming removed 4 bases from V and 6 bases from J, with 14 bases in between. CDR3 region: CASSSTQGLDTQYF. The CDR3, as DNA: TGTGCCAGCAGCTCCACCCAGGGGTTGGATACGCAGTATTTT.

J is TRBJ2-5 and V is TRBV20-1; 9 bases are a match to TRBD2. The V gene end was trimmed by 0 bases and the J gene end by 2 bases; junction bases not matched to a gene: 4. The germline gives CDR1 DFQATT, CDR2 SNEGSKA (reference sequence). The CDR3 has 15 amino acids. The CDR3 DNA is TGCAGTGCTAGAGAGGGTAGCGGGGGACAAGAGACCCAGTACTTC. Its translation is CSAREGSGGQETQYF.

In this sample, this clonotype turned up a few times. The chain carries TRBV3-1 and TRBJ1-6; D is unresolved. The germline V and J ends were trimmed by 6 bases and 7 bases, with 13 bases remaining between them. The germline CDR1 and CDR2 sequences are LGHDT and YNNKEL (reference sequence). This CDR3 is built from 14 residues. CDR3 sequence (DNA): TGTGCCAGCAGTCCTAAGAGGCAAAATTCACCCCTCCACTTT. Translating it yields CASSPKRQNSPLHF.

The chain has TRBV20-1 and TRBJ1-5; 7 nucleotides agree with TRBD1. V lost 4 bases and J lost 7; bases outside the gene matches: 7. Germline V gives CDR1 DFQATT, CDR2 SNEGSKA (reference sequence). The CDR3 spans 13 residues. The chain's CDR3 is CSANQGGNQPQHF. CDR3 DNA: TGCAGTGCTAACCAGGGGGGGAACCAGCCCCAGCATTTT.